The 32 T cell receptor beta chains below all came from one sample that was sequenced in a study of T cell repertoires in cytomegalovirus infection. One entry per CDR3 protein, called by TCRdb with MiXCR from the reads. The sample lists approximately 700,000 distinct CDR3 sequences, about a third seen once, with about 2.8% in the top ten. The sequencing sample was made of PBMCs. Receptors originate from a human donor in good health (CMV status not recorded). Some clones in this sample may be carry-over from other donors' samples.

This clonotype has just a few counts. The V call is TRBV6-5, the J call TRBJ2-2, with D tentatively TRBD1 or TRBD2 (5 bases each). V was pared by 7 bases and J by 1 base, with 16 bases between. CDR1 MNHEY and CDR2 SVGAGI come from the germline V gene. The CDR3 runs to 16 residues. The CDR3: CASTNERGLNTGELFF. CDR3 DNA: TGTGCCAGCACTAACGAGAGGGGTTTGAACACCGGGGAGCTGTTTTTT.

This clonotype was recorded a few times. The CDR3 DNA sequence: TGCGCCAGCAGCCAAGGGGACAGCACTGGGCGGACCCAGTACTTC. Its protein is CASSQGDSTGRTQYF. The chain has TRBV4-1 and TRBJ2-5; 7 bases align to TRBD1. The CDR3 is made up of 15 amino acids. V shed 1 base, J shed 7 bases, and the junction held 9 bases outside the gene matches. Germline V gives CDR1 MGHRA, CDR2 YSYEKL.

The chain links TRBV6-1 to TRBJ2-5, with 9 bases that match TRBD1. Germline loops: CDR1 MNHNS, CDR2 SASEGT. The CDR3 covers 15 residues. With V trimmed by 5 bases and J by 5 bases, 9 bases remained unmatched. This chain's CDR3 is CASSRGQGWGETQYF. Here the CDR3 DNA reads TGTGCCAGCAGTAGAGGACAGGGGTGGGGGGAGACCCAGTACTTC.

In its sample, this clonotype was seen a few times. The gene calls are TRBV9 and TRBJ2-5; 11 bases map to TRBD2. The CDR3 sequence is 16 residues long. Unmatched junction bases numbered 9, after V lost 4 bases and J lost 4 bases. CDR1 and CDR2 from the germline V gene are SGDLS and YYNGEE. CDR3 DNA sequence: TGTGCCAGCAGCCCCGATAGCGGGGGGGCCTTAGAGACCCAGTACTTC. It is translated as CASSPDSGGALETQYF.

To note about this clonotype: The junction departs from the called germline gene at one end, perhaps through a read error. The gene calls are TRBV27 and TRBJ1-1, with no clear D. Germline V lookup: CDR1 MNHEY, CDR2 SMNVEV (reference sequence). The CDR3 runs to 14 residues. CDR3 sequence (DNA): TGTGCCAGCAGTTTATCGGGGAGGGTCACTGAAGATTTCTTT. Translated: CASSLSGRVTEDFF.

This sequence joins TRBV7-2 and TRBJ2-5; a weak D match, TRBD1 (5 bases). CDR3 length equals 16 residues. V lost 1 base to trimming and J lost 4 bases, with 16 bases between them. Germline CDR1 reads SGHTA; CDR2 reads FQGNSA. CDR3 sequence: CASSLDGTQRGETQYF. Written as DNA, the CDR3 is TGTGCCAGCAGCTTAGATGGAACCCAAAGGGGAGAGACCCAGTACTTC.

This clonotype was seen a few times. This chain joins TRBV11-2 and TRBJ2-1; 8 positions match TRBD1. The CDR3 runs to 11 residues. V shed 5 bases, J shed 13 bases, and the junction held 4 bases outside the gene matches. The germline V gene encodes CDR1 SGHAT and CDR2 FQNNGV. The CDR3 sequence: CASSTGGPQFF. The CDR3, as DNA: TGTGCCAGCAGCACAGGGGGGCCTCAGTTCTTC.

The chain couples TRBV2 to TRBJ1-5; 12 nucleotides line up with TRBD1. In germline, CDR1 is SNHLY, CDR2 FYNNEI. The CDR3 has 16 amino acids. Trimming removed 6 bases from V and 5 bases from J; junction bases left unmatched: 8. Written as DNA, the CDR3 is TGTGCCAGCAGCCCCGGGCGGGACAGGGGGCATCAGCCCCAGCATTTT. Amino acid sequence: CASSPGRDRGHQPQHF.

The gene calls are TRBV12-3 or TRBV12-4 and TRBJ2-2; 9 bases align to TRBD1. The junction had 13 bases not matched to a gene; V was cut back by 4 bases and J by 4 bases. This CDR3 has 18 amino acids. CDR3 amino acids: CASSSGQGSIASTGELFF. CDR3 DNA: TGTGCCAGCAGTTCCGGACAGGGGTCTATTGCGAGCACCGGGGAGCTGTTTTTT.

This clonotype was seen repeatedly, ten times or more. The chain links TRBV28 to TRBJ1-4; D gene ambiguous. The germline V gene encodes CDR1 MDHEN and CDR2 SYDVKM. The ends were cut back, 3 bases at V and 3 bases at J, with 5 bases in the middle. This CDR3 is built from 13 residues. The CDR3 here is CASSLAPNEKLFF. CDR3 bases: TGTGCCAGCAGTTTGGCACCTAATGAAAAACTGTTTTTT.

This clonotype appeared a few times. The chain employs TRBV11-2 and TRBJ1-6; no definite D call. The CDR3 spans 17 residues. From germline, CDR1 is SGHAT and CDR2 FQNNGV. The ends were cut back, 1 base at V and 8 bases at J, with 18 bases in the middle. CDR3 protein: CASSLVSGRHFDSPLHF. In DNA, the CDR3 is TGTGCCAGCAGCTTAGTATCCGGACGACACTTCGATTCACCCCTCCACTTT.

This clonotype appeared a few times. V and J are TRBV27 and TRBJ2-1, with D possibly TRBD2 on 6 matching bases. The V and J ends lost 3 bases and 5 bases respectively, with 14 bases between them. The germline gives CDR1 MNHEY, CDR2 SMNVEV (reference sequence). The CDR3 has 15 residues. CDR3 protein: CASSLGGVIHNEQFF. Written as DNA, the CDR3 is TGTGCCAGCAGTTTGGGGGGAGTCATCCACAATGAGCAGTTCTTC.

The sample holds one count of this clonotype. This rearrangement joins TRBV7-9 to TRBJ1-1; D is perhaps TRBD1 (6 bases). The CDR3 runs 14 residues. Germline CDR1 and CDR2: SEHNR and FQNEAQ (reference sequence). V lost 3 bases, J lost 6 bases, and 14 bases lay in between. CDR3 nucleotides: TGTGCCAGCAGCTTGGGTGGGGCAGGGGCTGAAGCTTTCTTT. Its protein product is CASSLGGAGAEAFF.

V and J are TRBV5-1 and TRBJ1-2, with D unresolved. Germline values: CDR1 SGHRS, CDR2 YFSETQ. There are 16 residues in the CDR3. V was trimmed by 0 bases and J by 0 bases, leaving 12 bases between them. DNA for the CDR3: TGCGCCAGCAGCTTGGGTGTGGGAGTCACTAACTATGGCTACACCTTC. This gives the protein CASSLGVGVTNYGYTF.

This chain uses TRBV4-1 with TRBJ2-7, with 7 bases that match TRBD2. Germline loops: CDR1 MGHRA, CDR2 YSYEKL. The CDR3 totals 14 residues. V shed 0 bases and J 1 base; nucleotides not matched to a gene: 0. The CDR3 reads CASSQEAGSYEQYF. The CDR3 DNA is TGCGCCAGCAGCCAAGAAGCGGGGTCCTACGAGCAGTACTTC.

The rearrangement links TRBV11-3 to TRBJ2-7, with 7 bases identical to TRBD1. The CDR3 spans 13 residues. Per the germline V gene, CDR1 is SGHNT and CDR2 is YENEEA. J lost 4 bases, V lost 5 bases, and 5 bases had no gene match. CDR3 amino acids: CASSMGQTYEQYF. The CDR3 DNA is TGTGCCAGCAGCATGGGACAGACTTACGAGCAGTACTTC.

This clonotype has just a few counts. V usage is TRBV28 and J usage is TRBJ2-1, with D perhaps matching TRBD2 (6 bases). This CDR3 spans 13 amino acids. The V gene's germline CDR1 is MDHEN and CDR2 SYDVKM. The V end lost 3 bases, the J end lost 9 bases, and 12 bases lay between the germline ends. CDR3 region: CASSFLGLREQFF. The CDR3 nucleotides are TGTGCCAGCAGTTTTCTCGGACTACGTGAGCAGTTCTTC.

As regards this clonotype: At one end the junction does not follow the germline gene, possibly because of a read error. This chain uses TRBV6-2 or TRBV6-3 with TRBJ1-2; no clear D gene. This CDR3 region has 15 residues. CDR1 is MNHEY, CDR2 SVGEGT, per germline. The CDR3 coding sequence is TGTGCCCGCAGGCCCGAAGCGACGGGAAACTATGGCTACACCTTC. It codes for CARRPEATGNYGYTF.

The chain joins TRBV7-8 to TRBJ2-1, with 7 bases fitting TRBD2. Germline V gene sequence: CDR1 SGHVS, CDR2 FQNEAQ. CDR3 size: 15 residues. J lost 5 bases, V lost 1 base, and 5 bases had no gene match. DNA of the CDR3: TGTGCCAGCAGCTTAGGTGCTAGCGGAGACAATGAGCAGTTCTTC. Its protein product is CASSLGASGDNEQFF.

This clonotype was picked up a small number of times. The rearrangement links TRBV7-2 to TRBJ2-1; the D gene is possibly TRBD2 (6 bases). This CDR3 region has 17 residues. The V gene's germline CDR1 is SGHTA and CDR2 FQGNSA. The V gene lost 2 bases and the J gene lost 5 bases, with 19 bases spanning the gap. The CDR3 nucleotides are TGTGCCAGCAGCTTAATGCCCCCACGGGAGAGGAACAATGAGCAGTTCTTC. Amino acid sequence: CASSLMPPRERNNEQFF.

V is TRBV28 and J is TRBJ2-7, with D perhaps matching TRBD1 (6 bases). Trimming shortened V by 4 bases and J by 0 bases, and 13 bases separated the two germline ends. Germline loops: CDR1 MDHEN, CDR2 SYDVKM. The CDR3 length is 15 residues. This CDR3 is CASSSPQGSSYEQYF. The CDR3, as DNA: TGTGCCAGCAGTTCCCCACAGGGTAGCTCCTACGAGCAGTACTTC.

Only one count was recorded for this clonotype. In nucleotides, the CDR3 is TGTGCCAGCAGAGCAGGGTCCCGTTACGAGCAGTACTTC. This gives the protein CASRAGSRYEQYF. V usage is TRBV5-4 and J usage is TRBJ2-7; D possibly corresponds to TRBD1 (5 bases). The CDR3 sequence is 13 residues long. V lost 5 bases and J 4 bases, leaving 13 bases between the germline ends. CDR1 is SGHNT and CDR2 is YYREEE in the germline V gene (reference sequence).

This clonotype was seen more than once but under ten times. The chain combines TRBV5-1 with TRBJ2-6; 7 bases are shared with TRBD1. Germline V lookup: CDR1 SGHRS, CDR2 YFSETQ. There are 14 residues in the CDR3. V gave up 5 bases and J gave up 4 bases; unmatched junction bases: 3. The DNA for the CDR3 is TGCGCCAGCAGAACAGGGGCCGGGGCCAACGTCCTGACTTTC. It is translated as CASRTGAGANVLTF.

This clonotype was seen a handful of times. The chain has TRBV19 and TRBJ1-2; 7 positions agree with TRBD1. The CDR3 runs to 15 residues. V was clipped by 7 bases and J by 4 bases; unmatched bases: 12. In germline, CDR1 is LNHDA, CDR2 SQIVND (reference sequence). The CDR3 bases are TGTGCCAGTAAGGATCGCGAGGGGGCATTCTATGGCTACACCTTC. Residues: CASKDREGAFYGYTF.

The chain has TRBV7-9 and TRBJ1-1; maybe TRBD1 (5 bases). Per germline, CDR1 SEHNR and CDR2 FQNEAQ (reference sequence). The V and J ends lost 1 base and 4 bases respectively, with 13 bases between them. This CDR3 is 15 amino acids long. The CDR3 reads CASSLGPGDGTEAFF. As DNA, the CDR3 is TGTGCCAGCAGCTTAGGTCCTGGGGACGGCACTGAAGCTTTCTTT.

This sequence joins TRBV20-1 and TRBJ1-2; no firm D call. V lost 0 bases to trimming and J lost 4 bases, with 3 bases between them. The CDR3 covers 11 residues. The germline V gene encodes CDR1 DFQATT and CDR2 SNEGSKA (reference sequence). CDR3 loop: CSAREPYGYTF. The CDR3 DNA sequence: TGCAGTGCTAGAGAACCCTATGGCTACACCTTC.

The V and J genes are TRBV7-9 and TRBJ1-2; TRBD1 matches 10 bases. The CDR3 has 14 amino acids. The V and J ends lost 7 bases and 8 bases, in that order; junction bases with no gene match: 10. The germline gives CDR1 SEHNR, CDR2 FQNEAQ (reference sequence). As DNA, the CDR3 is TGTGCCAGCATCTCCTCCGGGACAGGGGTGGGCTACACCTTC. This translates into CASISSGTGVGYTF. Based on the CDR3 plus reference TRBV7-9 and TRBJ1-2, the full variable domain is DTGVSQNPRHKITKRGQNVTFRCDPISEHNRLYWYRQTLGQGPEFLTYFQNEAQLEKSRLLSDRFSAERPKGSFSTLEIQRTEQGDSAMYLCASISSGTGVGYTFGSGTRLTVV.

The V and J genes are TRBV19 and TRBJ2-7, with 8 bases lining up with TRBD2. Trimming at V came to 7 bases and at J to 2 bases, leaving 7 bases not matched to a gene. Germline V gives CDR1 LNHDA, CDR2 SQIVND (reference sequence). The CDR3 extends over 14 amino acids. The CDR3 here is CASTQSGSPYEQYF. The DNA of the CDR3 is TGTGCCAGTACCCAGAGCGGGAGCCCCTACGAGCAGTACTTC.

CDR3 sequence reads: CATSDPGREDGYTF. CDR3 coding DNA: TGTGCCACCAGTGACCCCGGGCGGGAAGACGGCTACACCTTC. J is TRBJ1-2 and V is TRBV24-1; D remains unclear. Germline V gene data show CDR1 as KGHDR and CDR2 as SFDVKD. CDR3 length: 14 amino acids. Trimming removed 4 bases from V and 8 bases from J, with 16 bases in between.

J is TRBJ2-4 and V is TRBV11-2, with 12 bases matching TRBD1. CDR3 size: 17 residues. Per the germline V gene, CDR1 is SGHAT and CDR2 is FQNNGV. Trimming cost V 5 bases and J 8 bases; bases outside gene matches: 13. CDR3 sequence (DNA): TGTGCCAGCAGCCCTTATTACGGGGACAGGGGGCTATACATTCAGTACTTC. As protein: CASSPYYGDRGLYIQYF. Using reference TRBV11-2 and TRBJ2-4 for the parts outside the CDR3, the full variable domain is EAGVAQSPRYKIIEKRQSVAFWCNPISGHATLYWYQQILGQGPKLLIQFQNNGVVDDSQLPKDRFSAERLKGVDSTLKIQPAKLEDSAVYLCASSPYYGDRGLYIQYFGAGTRLSVL.

This clonotype came up a few times. The rearrangement uses TRBV15 and TRBJ2-7; perhaps TRBD2 as D (6 bases). V was shortened by 5 bases and J by 3 bases, with 17 bases between the two germline ends. Germline CDR1 LNHNV, CDR2 YYDKDF (reference sequence). CDR3 length: 15 residues. The DNA for the CDR3 is TGTGCCACCAGCGACCCCATGGAGGGGTTCTACGAGCAGTACTTC. Translating gives CATSDPMEGFYEQYF.

This clonotype was detected only once. The rearrangement joins TRBV24-1 to TRBJ1-5; D unclear. The V end was cut by 2 bases, the J end by 1 base, with 11 bases between. CDR1 is KGHDR, CDR2 SFDVKD, per germline. The CDR3 loop spans 16 amino acids. The CDR3 spells CATSDSLPGSNQPQHF. As DNA, the CDR3 is TGTGCCACCAGTGATTCTCTCCCTGGGAGCAATCAGCCCCAGCATTTT.